What follows are 13 T cell receptor beta chains derived from one specimen sequenced in a study of tissue T cells after allogeneic stem cell transplantation. Profiled with immunoSEQ multiplex PCR; TCRdb holds only in-frame clones, not every one. The table shows fewer than 30,000 clones, with 70% to 75% occurring only once. The sequenced sample was tissue from the ileum, obtained at autopsy. The receptor source for this set is a female donor over 55 with lung cancer.

The chain employs TRBV6-6 and TRBJ2-5, with TRBD1 matching 7 bases. Trimming at V came to 0 bases and at J to 5 bases, leaving 6 bases not matched to a gene. CDR1 MNHNY and CDR2 SVGAGI come from the germline V gene (reference sequence). The CDR3 runs 15 residues. CDR3 DNA sequence: TGTGCCAGCAGTTACTCAGACAGGGTGGGGGAGACCCAGTACTTC. Amino acid sequence: CASSYSDRVGETQYF.

CDR3 nucleotides: TGTGCCAGCAGGGTAGACAGGGGATCCTACGAGCAGTACTTC. This codes for CASRVDRGSYEQYF. The chain combines TRBV2 with TRBJ2-7, with 8 positions matching TRBD1. This CDR3 has 14 residues. Germline V gene sequence: CDR1 SNHLY, CDR2 FYNNEI. V lost 6 bases to trimming and J lost 1 base; unmatched junction nucleotides: 5.

This clone occurred a few times. This chain connects TRBV29-1 to TRBJ2-7; 7 bases line up with TRBD1. The CDR3 has 13 amino acids. CDR1 is SQVTM and CDR2 is ANQGSEA in the germline V gene. V was clipped by 4 bases and J by 2 bases; unmatched bases: 5. The CDR3 nucleotides are TGCAGCGTTGTTCCCACAGGGGCCTACGAGCAGTACTTC. The encoded protein is CSVVPTGAYEQYF.

V usage is TRBV5-1 and J usage is TRBJ2-1; 10 bases align to TRBD1. V shed 5 bases and J 5 bases; nucleotides not matched to a gene: 7. The CDR3 contains 15 residues. Per germline, CDR1 SGHRS and CDR2 YFSETQ. The CDR3 DNA is TGCGCCAGCAGGGAGGGACAGGGGAGAAACAATGAGCAGTTCTTC. It encodes CASREGQGRNNEQFF.

This clone was detected once. The chain uses TRBV12-5 and TRBJ2-7, with 7 bases fitting TRBD1. The germline V gene encodes CDR1 LGHNT and CDR2 FRNRAP. The CDR3 extends over 13 amino acids. The V segment lost 8 bases and the J segment 4 bases; nucleotides outside the gene matches: 8. The CDR3 loop reads CASSMRGHYEQYF. CDR3 bases: TGTGCTAGTTCAATGAGGGGGCATTACGAGCAGTACTTC. Supplemented by reference TRBV12-5 and TRBJ2-7, the full variable domain reads DARVTQTPRHKVTEMGQEVTMRCQPILGHNTVFWYRQTMMQGLELLAYFRNRAPLDDSGMPKDRFSAEMPDATLATLKIQPSEPRDSAVYFCASSMRGHYEQYFGPGTRLTVT.

The chain combines TRBV6-5 with TRBJ1-5, with a tentative D call TRBD1 (5 bases). The germline CDR1 and CDR2 sequences are MNHEY and SVGAGI. V dropped 5 bases and J dropped 2 bases, with 13 bases sitting between them. The CDR3 is 15 amino acids. CDR3 nucleotide sequence: TGTGCCAGCAGTCTCGGGGCGGTGGGCAATCAGCCCCAGCATTTT. Its protein is CASSLGAVGNQPQHF.

The genes are TRBV6-6 and TRBJ2-7, with 9 bases identical to TRBD2. The germline V gene has CDR1 MNHNY and CDR2 SVGAGI (reference sequence). The CDR3 totals 19 residues. Trimming at V came to 5 bases and at J to 3 bases, leaving 20 bases not matched to a gene. In DNA form, the CDR3 reads TGTGCCAGCAGTCCTGGGCGTCGGCTAGCGGGGCCCTGGGACTACGAGCAGTACTTC. Translation: CASSPGRRLAGPWDYEQYF.

The chain has TRBV5-6 and TRBJ2-3, with 8 bases matching TRBD1. Germline values: CDR1 SGHDT, CDR2 YYEEEE. J was trimmed by 1 base and V by 5 bases; bases with no gene match: 6. The CDR3 length is 15 residues. The CDR3, as DNA: TGTGCCAGCAGGGAGACAGGGGATCGCACAGATACGCAGTATTTT. Translation: CASRETGDRTDTQYF.

V and J are TRBV7-9 and TRBJ2-2; 7 bases agree with TRBD1. The CDR3 sequence is 14 residues long. Germline V gene sequence: CDR1 SEHNR, CDR2 FQNEAQ (reference sequence). Trimming removed 5 bases from V and 4 bases from J; junction bases left unmatched: 4. In DNA, the CDR3 is TGTGCCAGCAGCCCGGGACAGACCACCGGGGAGCTGTTTTTT. This sequence encodes CASSPGQTTGELFF.

The gene calls are TRBV27 and TRBJ1-6, with D unclear. The V end was cut by 7 bases, the J end by 5 bases, with 15 bases between. The CDR3 contains 15 residues. Germline V CDR1 and CDR2: MNHEY, SMNVEV (reference sequence). CDR3 region: CASNLSSNHNSPLHF. The DNA for the CDR3 is TGTGCCAGCAACCTCTCCAGTAATCATAATTCACCCCTCCACTTT.

The rearrangement links TRBV3-1 (or the pseudogene TRBV3-2) to TRBJ2-3; TRBD1 aligns across 7 bases. The junction had 9 bases not matched to a gene; V was cut back by 7 bases and J by 5 bases. There are 14 residues in the CDR3. Germline CDR1 is LGHDT and CDR2 is YNNKEL (reference sequence). This CDR3 is CASKGQGVIDTQYF. The DNA of the CDR3 is TGTGCCAGCAAAGGCCAGGGGGTGATAGATACGCAGTATTTT.

V and J are TRBV6-1 and TRBJ1-5; D not resolved. The germline gives CDR1 MNHNS, CDR2 SASEGT. The CDR3 runs 14 residues. The V gene lost 7 bases and the J gene lost 2 bases, with 12 bases spanning the gap. DNA of the CDR3: TGTGCCAGCATCCCAGGCGGCGGCAATCAGCCCCAGCATTTT. Protein product: CASIPGGGNQPQHF.

The V and J genes are TRBV5-5 and TRBJ1-6; the D is unclear. Trimming pared 1 base from V and 10 bases from J, leaving 9 bases between. Germline lookup yields CDR1 SGHKS and CDR2 YYEKEE (reference sequence). The CDR3 spans 13 residues. The CDR3 protein is CASSLRRESPLHF. In nucleotides, the CDR3 is TGTGCCAGCAGCTTGAGAAGGGAGTCACCCCTCCACTTT. Based on the CDR3 plus reference TRBV5-5 and TRBJ1-6, the full variable domain is DAGVTQSPTHLIKTRGQQVTLRCSPISGHKSVSWYQQVLGQGPQFIFQYYEKEERGRGNFPDRFSARQFPNYSSELNVNALLLGDSALYLCASSLRRESPLHFGNGTRLTVT.